Listed below are T cell receptor beta chains from one sample, sequenced in a study of T cell repertoires in cytomegalovirus infection. These receptors lack a known antigen. One entry per CDR3 protein, called by TCRdb with MiXCR from the reads. Seen here are 680,000 or so distinct CDR3 sequences, about 30% observed once, and the top ten hold roughly 20%. The sample here was cultured PBMCs, taken from culture after CMV antigen stimulation. These receptors were obtained from a human donor in good health (CMV status not recorded). Some clones in this sample may be carry-over from other donors' samples. The CDR3 runs from the conserved cysteine through the conserved F or W. Fields, in order: clone size, D gene, J gene, V gene, CDR3 DNA, CDR3 protein. A D gene is named only where the DNA matches it firmly. Clone size, where shown, is once, few, many, or a class for clones that have expanded.

>.|TRBD1|TRBJ1-5|TRBV28
TGTGCCAGCAGTTCAGGGGGAAGTGTTCAGCCCCAGCATTTT
CASSSGGSVQPQHF
>many|.|TRBJ2-3|TRBV7-2
TGTGCCAGCAGCTTAAGTCCGGCTAGCGGCACAGATACGCAGTATTTT
CASSLSPASGTDTQYF
>.|.|TRBJ1-1|TRBV5-4
TGTGCCAGCAGCCCAGGGCTACAATCAAACACTGAAGCTTTCTTT
CASSPGLQSNTEAFF
>.|.|TRBJ2-1|TRBV7-2
TGTGCCAGCAGCTTAGAGCGCGTAGAGCAGTTCTTC
CASSLERVEQFF
>few|.|TRBJ2-5|TRBV27
TGTGCCAGCAGTGACGTCGCGGACGGAGAGACCCAGTACTTC
CASSDVADGETQYF
>few|.|TRBJ1-4|TRBV6-1
TGTGCCAGCAGTGAACCGTCAGTTAATGAAAAACTGTTTTTT
CASSEPSVNEKLFF
>.|.|TRBJ1-4|TRBV4-1
TGCGCCAGCAGCCGAGAGGGTTCTGCAACTAATGAAAAACTGTTTTTT
CASSREGSATNEKLFF
>.|.|TRBJ2-5|TRBV6-1
TGTGCCAGCAGTGAAGGGACACTTAATTGGGAGACCCAGTACTTC
CASSEGTLNWETQYF
>.|.|TRBJ1-1|TRBV2
TGTGCCAGCACCCCCTTGAGGGCCACTGAAGCTTTCTTT
CASTPLRATEAFF
>.|.|TRBJ2-2|TRBV6-6
TGTGCCAGCCGGCCAGCGGGCATCACCGGGGAGCTGTTTTTT
CASRPAGITGELFF
>few|TRBD1|TRBJ2-7|TRBV7-2
TGTGCCAGCAGCGGGGACAGGGGCGACGAGCAGTACTTC
CASSGDRGDEQYF
>once|.|TRBJ2-5|TRBV2
TGTGCCAGCAGCCTTCCCGGGGCGGAGGAGACCCAGTACTTC
CASSLPGAEETQYF
>.|.|TRBJ2-7|TRBV6-2/TRBV6-3
TGTGCCAACACCGCTGGGACAAGGTCTCTATGCGAGCAGTACTTC
CANTAGTRSLCEQYF
>.|.|TRBJ2-1|TRBV6-1
TGTGCCAGCAGTGACATAGTAGACAATGAGCAGTTCTTC
CASSDIVDNEQFF
>.|.|TRBJ2-4|TRBV6-5
TGTGCCAGCAGTACCCCAGGGGGGAGGAACATTCAGTACTTC
CASSTPGGRNIQYF
>many|.|TRBJ2-1|TRBV7-9
TGTGCCAGCAGCTTAGGGACTGTGTACAATGAGCAGTTCTTC
CASSLGTVYNEQFF
>many|.|TRBJ1-1|TRBV7-2
TGTGCCAGCAGCTTAGTTCGGAGGTCGGAAGCTTTCTTT
CASSLVRRSEAFF
>few|.|TRBJ2-7|TRBV4-2
TGTGCCAGCAGCCAAGTTGACGAGCAGTACTTC
CASSQVDEQYF
>.|.|TRBJ2-5|TRBV2
TGTGCCAGCAGTGAAGCGGGTGGGCGGAAGACCCAGTACTTC
CASSEAGGRKTQYF
>few|.|TRBJ2-1|TRBV7-7
TGTGCCAGCAGCTTCGGCTCCTTTTCCGAGCAGTTCTTC
CASSFGSFSEQFF
>.|TRBD1|TRBJ1-3|TRBV12-3/TRBV12-4
TGTGCCAGCAGTCCGTTCCAGGGGGCCAGTGGAAACACCATATATTTT
CASSPFQGASGNTIYF
>.|.|TRBJ1-1|TRBV2
TGTGCCAGCAGTACCAACAGGAACACTGAAGCTTTCTTT
CASSTNRNTEAFF
>.|.|TRBJ2-5|TRBV6-1
TGTGCCAGCAGTGAAGCGGGCCCTTTCCTCCAAGAGACCCAGTACTTC
CASSEAGPFLQETQYF
>.|TRBD2|TRBJ2-1|TRBV20-1
TGCAGTGCTAGGGGCCCCCTAGCGGTCTACAATGAGCAGTTCTTC
CSARGPLAVYNEQFF
>.|.|TRBJ1-1|TRBV7-8
TGTGCCAGCAGCGGAGGGAGCAGTGAAGCTTTCTTT
CASSGGSSEAFF
>few|.|TRBJ1-3|TRBV7-9
TGTGCCAGCAGCTTAAAGGGGCTCGCTGGAAACACCATATATTTT
CASSLKGLAGNTIYF
>.|TRBD2|TRBJ2-1|TRBV6-8
TGTGCCAGCAGTTACGCACCGACTAGCGGGGGGCCTGGGAATGAGCAGTTCTTC
CASSYAPTSGGPGNEQFF
>few|TRBD2|TRBJ2-7|TRBV6-2/TRBV6-3
TGTGCCAGCACCTCCTGGACTAGCGGGAGATCCTACGAGCAGTACTTC
CASTSWTSGRSYEQYF
>once|.|TRBJ1-4|TRBV12-3/TRBV12-4
TGTGCCAGCAGTCCGGACGGCGGAAAAAAACTGTTTTTT
CASSPDGGKKLFF
>.|.|TRBJ1-1|TRBV7-6
TGTGCCAGTACCCTAGGGGCGGGAGGTTTGAACACTGAAGCTTTCTTT
CASTLGAGGLNTEAFF
>.|.|TRBJ2-6|TRBV7-8
TGTGCCAGCAGCTTAGGGAACAGGCAGCCTCTCCTGACTTTC
CASSLGNRQPLLTF
>few|.|TRBJ1-1|TRBV2
TGTGCCAGCAGTGACGTTCGGGGGGGGGGTGAAGCTTTCTTT
CASSDVRGGGEAFF
>.|.|TRBJ1-1|TRBV7-6
TGTGCCAGCAGCTTAACGCACAGCAACACTGAAGCTTTCTTT
CASSLTHSNTEAFF
>.|.|TRBJ2-1|TRBV12-3/TRBV12-4
TGTGCCAGCAGTTTAGGAGAGTTCGAGCAGTTCTTC
CASSLGEFEQFF
>few|.|TRBJ2-1|TRBV15
TGTGCCACCAGCAGGAAGGGAAACTCCTACAATGAGCAGTTCTTC
CATSRKGNSYNEQFF
>few|.|TRBJ2-7|TRBV5-6
TGTGCCAGCAGTAAGGACGAGTACGAGCAGTACTTC
CASSKDEYEQYF
>.|TRBD1|TRBJ1-1|TRBV7-9
TGTGCCAGCAGCTTAGTGAGAGACAGGGATGAAGCTTTCTTT
CASSLVRDRDEAFF
>few|.|TRBJ2-7|TRBV20-1
TGCAGTGCTAGAGGAGACGATTCCACCTACGAGCAGTACTTC
CSARGDDSTYEQYF
>.|.|TRBJ2-6|TRBV19
TGTGCCAGTAGACCCCGGGGGCTCTCTGGGGCCAACGTCCTGACTTTC
CASRPRGLSGANVLTF
>few|TRBD2|TRBJ2-3|TRBV4-2
TGTGCCAGCAGCCAGCCCGAGGTGGCTAGCGGGGAAGATACGCAGTATTTT
CASSQPEVASGEDTQYF
>few|.|TRBJ2-3|TRBV27
TGTGCCAGCAGTTCCGCCGGGGCCCAAACAGATACGCAGTATTTT
CASSSAGAQTDTQYF
>many|.|TRBJ2-1|TRBV4-1
TGCGCCAGCAGCGGCCTATTTTACAATGAGCAGTTCTTC
CASSGLFYNEQFF
>.|.|TRBJ1-4|TRBV5-1
TGCGCCAGCAGCGGGGCAACTAATGAAAAACTGTTTTTT
CASSGATNEKLFF
>many|.|TRBJ2-1|TRBV11-2
TGTGCCAGCAGCCGTAGCCCATCGGACCATTTGGGGCAGTTCTTC
CASSRSPSDHLGQFF
>.|.|TRBJ2-7|TRBV6-1
TGTGCCAGCAGTACCACCTACGAGCAGTACTTC
CASSTTYEQYF
>.|TRBD2|TRBJ2-1|TRBV20-1
TGCAGTGCCCTTCCTTTGGGCGGGAGTGGCTACAATGAGCAGTTCTTC
CSALPLGGSGYNEQFF
>.|.|TRBJ1-2|TRBV7-8
TGTGCCAGCAGCCCCATCTTTCTTGGACATGGCGACTACACCTTC
CASSPIFLGHGDYTF
>.|.|TRBJ2-1|TRBV7-4
TGTGCCAGCACTGGGGGTGGACGGGACCCCGAGCAGTTCTTC
CASTGGGRDPEQFF
>.|TRBD2|TRBJ2-1|TRBV5-3
TGTGCCAGCAGCTTGGGGACTAGCGGAGGAAGGCAGTTCTTC
CASSLGTSGGRQFF
>.|.|TRBJ1-4|TRBV4-1
TGCGCCAGCAGCCAACCCTCGGGAGCAACTAATGAAAAACTGTTTTTT
CASSQPSGATNEKLFF
>few|.|TRBJ1-4|TRBV7-8
TGTGCCAGCAGCTTAGATGGACAGTATAATGAAAAACTGTTTTTT
CASSLDGQYNEKLFF
>few|.|TRBJ1-3|TRBV12-3/TRBV12-4
TGTGCCAGCAGTCCCGGTGGAGGCCGTAGAAACACCATATATTTT
CASSPGGGRRNTIYF
>few|.|TRBJ1-1|TRBV12-3/TRBV12-4
TGTGCCAGCAGGGAAGGCGGGTACACTGAAGCTTTCTTT
CASREGGYTEAFF
>.|TRBD2|TRBJ2-5|TRBV20-1
TGCAGTGCTACTCTAGCGGGAGGGCCTTTGGAGACCCAGTACTTC
CSATLAGGPLETQYF